This is a list of T cell receptor beta chains from one sample in a study of cytotoxic CD8 clonotypes in ibrutinib-treated CLL. Repertoires were generated with immunoSEQ multiplex PCR, while TCRdb's copy carries only in-frame clones and drops some. Of roughly 180,000 clones listed, 72% are singletons. The material was PBMCs, obtained after 24 months of ibrutinib treatment. The receptors derive from a human donor with chronic lymphocytic leukemia. Both conserved end residues are part of each CDR3. A D gene is named only where the DNA matches it firmly. Size is omitted from some rows. Given values are once, few, many or a class for expanded clones.

V gene,clone size,J gene,D gene,CDR3 protein,CDR3 DNA
TRBV5-1,.,TRBJ1-2,TRBD1,CASSRDRGNIYGYTF,TGCGCCAGCAGCCGGGACAGGGGGAACATCTATGGCTACACCTTC
TRBV28,few,TRBJ2-5,.,CASSHTETQYF,TGTGCCAGCAGTCATACGGAGACCCAGTACTTC
TRBV5-3,.,TRBJ2-7,TRBD1,CARSSHRTGGYEQYF,TGTGCCAGAAGCTCCCATAGGACAGGAGGATACGAGCAGTACTTC
TRBV4-2,.,TRBJ1-4,TRBD1,CASTKGAGGNEKLFF,TGTGCCAGCACTAAGGGGGCGGGAGGTAATGAAAAACTGTTTTTT
TRBV7-3,once,TRBJ1-5,TRBD1,CASSLKRVWDRDPWPQHF,TGTGCCAGCAGCTTAAAAAGAGTTTGGGACAGGGACCCCTGGCCCCAGCATTTT
TRBV30,.,TRBJ2-7,.,CATGQGFEQYF,TGTGCAACCGGGCAGGGTTTCGAGCAGTACTTC
TRBV23-1,.,TRBJ2-7,TRBD1,CASSPGTGSYEQYF,TGCGCCAGCAGTCCCGGGACAGGCTCCTACGAGCAGTACTTC
TRBV7-9,.,TRBJ2-7,.,CASSLASASSYEQYF,TGTGCCAGCAGCTTAGCCTCTGCAAGCTCCTACGAGCAGTACTTC
TRBV4-2,.,TRBJ1-1,.,CASSQDPSYTEAFF,TGTGCCAGCAGCCAAGATCCATCCTACACTGAAGCTTTCTTT
TRBV5-1,.,TRBJ1-1,.,CASRPIPLNTEAFF,TGCGCCAGCCGTCCCATTCCATTAAACACTGAAGCTTTCTTT
TRBV18,.,TRBJ2-1,.,CASSPSPLYNEQFF,TGTGCCAGCTCACCATCGCCTCTCTACAATGAGCAGTTCTTC
TRBV27,once,TRBJ2-7,TRBD2,CASSPTSEVAQYF,TGTGCCAGCAGTCCTACTAGCGAGGTTGCGCAGTACTTC
TRBV29-1,.,TRBJ2-1,.,CSVAEYNEHTEFF,TGCAGCGTTGCGGAGTACAATGAGCATACGGAGTTCTTC
TRBV19,few,TRBJ1-5,.,CASSRALDQPQHF,TGTGCCAGTAGTCGGGCCTTAGATCAGCCCCAGCATTTT
TRBV11-2,few,TRBJ2-7,TRBD2,CASGRLAGTYEQYF,TGTGCCAGCGGAAGACTAGCGGGGACCTACGAGCAGTACTTC
TRBV4-2,.,TRBJ2-1,.,CASSQDWRETLNEQFF,TGTGCCAGCAGCCAAGATTGGCGGGAAACCCTCAATGAGCAGTTCTTC
TRBV18,once,TRBJ2-7,TRBD2,CASSNQRTSVSYEQYF,TGTGCCAGCTCAAACCAAAGAACTAGCGTATCCTACGAGCAGTACTTC
TRBV7-2,few,TRBJ2-1,TRBD2,CASSFVLAGGNEQFF,TGTGCCAGCAGCTTTGTTTTAGCGGGGGGCAATGAGCAGTTCTTC
TRBV7-2,.,TRBJ2-1,.,CASSLAFSGGNEQFF,TGTGCCAGCAGCTTAGCTTTCAGTGGGGGCAATGAGCAGTTCTTC
TRBV30,once,TRBJ1-2,.,CAWSPSRGLGGYTF,TGTGCCTGGAGTCCATCCCGGGGGCTGGGGGGCTACACCTTC
TRBV7-9,few,TRBJ2-1,TRBD1,CASSSDRGEQFF,TGTGCCAGCAGCTCGGACAGGGGAGAGCAGTTCTTC
TRBV30,.,TRBJ2-2,TRBD2,CAWAGTSGRTGELFF,TGTGCCTGGGCCGGGACTAGCGGGAGGACCGGGGAGCTGTTTTTT
TRBV6-1,.,TRBJ2-7,.,CAGRGRGEQYF,TGTGCCGGGCGGGGCCGGGGGGAGCAGTACTTC
TRBV4-2,.,TRBJ2-7,.,CASKPAGTFYEQYF,TGTGCCAGCAAGCCCGCCGGGACCTTCTACGAGCAGTACTTC
TRBV28,.,TRBJ2-5,TRBD1,CASSGRQGYQETQYF,TGTGCCAGCAGTGGTAGACAGGGGTACCAAGAGACCCAGTACTTC
TRBV11-3,.,TRBJ2-7,TRBD2,CASSWRTSYEQYF,TGTGCCAGCAGCTGGCGGACTAGCTACGAGCAGTACTTC
TRBV6-5,.,TRBJ1-4,.,CASSYISGNEKLFF,TGTGCCAGCAGTTATATATCGGGTAATGAAAAACTGTTTTTT
TRBV29-1,.,TRBJ2-7,.,CSVAQPTGIYEQYF,TGCAGCGTTGCGCAGCCCACAGGGATCTACGAGCAGTACTTC